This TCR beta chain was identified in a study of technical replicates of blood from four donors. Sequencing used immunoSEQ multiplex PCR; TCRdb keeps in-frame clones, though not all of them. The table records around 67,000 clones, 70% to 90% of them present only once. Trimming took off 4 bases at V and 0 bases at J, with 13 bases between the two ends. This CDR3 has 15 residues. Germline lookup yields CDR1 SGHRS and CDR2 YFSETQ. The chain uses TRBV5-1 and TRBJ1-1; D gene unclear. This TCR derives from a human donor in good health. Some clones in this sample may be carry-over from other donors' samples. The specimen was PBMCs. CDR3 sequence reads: CASSRGIIMNTEAFF. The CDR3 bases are TGCGCCAGCAGCCGAGGTATTATCATGAACACTGAAGCTTTCTTT.